The sequence of this T cell receptor beta chain was determined in a study of T cells expressing NK-cell markers. Overall study: Beta-chain profiling covered CD3+CD56+NKG2C+, CD3+CD56+NKG2C- and CD3+CD56-NKG2C+ sorted subsets.

TCRdb re-called the 5' RACE reads and catalogs CDR3 proteins one per entry, DNA excluded. The sample data list some 390,000 distinct CDR3 sequences. With regard to this clonotype: Its cognate antigen is unknown.

The length of the CDR3 is 13 residues. Germline CDR1 ENHRY, CDR2 SYGVKD. Broader study findings: Whether expanded NKG2C+ T cell clones were HCMV specific stayed uncertain. NKG2C+ dominant clonotype frequencies in 5 or 6 donors were roughly 1.0-7.5% of CD8+ T cells.

Sequencing was done on a sample of blood T cells: a sorted CD56 or NKG2C T cell subset, CD4+ or CD8+ T cells, or bulk PBMC T cells (not recorded which). This chain links TRBV10-3 with TRBJ2-1; TCRdb reports TRBD1, a call that lacks DNA to check it against. The clonotype was recovered from a woman between 45 and 60 years old in good health. CDR3 region: CATGTGSYNEQFF.